A single sample gave rise to the 7 T cell receptor beta chains below, sequenced in a study of blood T cell repertoires in COVID-19. Data came from immunoSEQ multiplex PCR; TCRdb stores just in-frame clones and leaves some out. Of under 250,000 clones in the sample, over 75% were seen once. What was sequenced was peripheral blood. The receptor set was obtained from a man between 50 and 59 years old with COVID-19, enrolled during active disease.

The chain has TRBV19 and TRBJ2-5, with TRBD1 identical over 7 bases. This CDR3 region has 15 residues. V was pared by 4 bases and J by 4 bases, with 9 bases of the junction left unmatched. CDR1 is LNHDA and CDR2 is SQIVND in the germline V gene (reference sequence). This CDR3 reads CASSSTGVPLETQYF. CDR3 nucleotides: TGTGCCAGTAGTAGTACAGGGGTCCCTCTAGAGACCCAGTACTTC. Based on the CDR3 plus reference TRBV19 and TRBJ2-5, the full variable domain is DGGITQSPKYLFRKEGQNVTLSCEQNLNHDAMYWYRQDPGQGLRLIYYSQIVNDFQKGDIAEGYSVSREKKESFPLTVTSAQKNPTAFYLCASSSTGVPLETQYFGPGTRLLVL.

The sample holds one count of this clone. This chain joins TRBV28 and TRBJ1-5; D is undetermined. The CDR3 contains 15 residues. Germline lookup yields CDR1 MDHEN and CDR2 SYDVKM. V was trimmed by 7 bases and J by 1 base, leaving 14 bases between them. CDR3 bases: TGTGCCAGCACCATAGGCGGGGTAAGCAATCAGCCCCAGCATTTT. This translates into CASTIGGVSNQPQHF. Variable domain in full (rest from reference TRBV28 and TRBJ1-5): DVKVTQSSRYLVKRTGEKVFLECVQDMDHENMFWYRQDPGLGLRLIYFSYDVKMKEKGDIPEGYSVSREKKERFSLILESASTNQTSMYLCASTIGGVSNQPQHFGDGTRLSIL.

The genes are TRBV28 and TRBJ2-7; 7 bases line up with TRBD2. The CDR3 spans 16 residues. Germline CDR1 MDHEN, CDR2 SYDVKM. With V trimmed by 6 bases and J by 1 base, 12 bases remained unmatched. The CDR3 sequence is CASRLGGGATSYEQYF. The CDR3 DNA sequence: TGTGCCAGCAGGTTGGGGGGAGGGGCCACGTCCTACGAGCAGTACTTC.

This chain joins TRBV2 and TRBJ1-1; D possibly corresponds to TRBD1 (6 bases). The length of the CDR3 is 14 residues. Trimming cost V 3 bases and J 5 bases, with 13 bases left between them. Germline V gene lookup returns CDR1 SNHLY and CDR2 FYNNEI. CDR3 region: CASSDRQGITEAFF. Here the CDR3 DNA reads TGTGCCAGCAGTGATCGGCAGGGGATAACTGAAGCTTTCTTT.

The chain joins TRBV6-5 to TRBJ2-1, with TRBD2 matching over 7 bases. The germline gives CDR1 MNHEY, CDR2 SVGAGI. J lost 4 bases, V lost 6 bases, and 9 bases had no gene match. The length of the CDR3 is 15 residues. CDR3 sequence (DNA): TGTGCCAGCAGAGATCCGGGCGGGGGTTACAATGAGCAGTTCTTC. This sequence encodes CASRDPGGGYNEQFF.

This sequence joins TRBV3-1 (or the pseudogene TRBV3-2) and TRBJ1-5, with D hard to call. Germline CDR1 LGHDT, CDR2 YNNKEL (reference sequence). Trimming took off 3 bases at V and 4 bases at J, with 10 bases between the two ends. CDR3 length: 14 amino acids. The DNA of the CDR3 is TGTGCCAGCAGCCACGGGAACTCAAATCAGCCCCAGCATTTT. This codes for CASSHGNSNQPQHF.

The table lists this clone with a few counts. V and J are TRBV10-1 and TRBJ1-1; weak D call: TRBD1 (5 bases). This CDR3 comprises 15 residues. The V and J ends lost 6 bases and 5 bases respectively, with 19 bases between them. CDR1 and CDR2 (germline): WNHNN, SYGVQD (reference sequence). DNA of the CDR3: TGCGCCAGCAGCGACCTAGGGGAGGGACGGACTGAAGCTTTCTTT. It encodes CASSDLGEGRTEAFF.